This T cell receptor beta chain was sequenced in a study of Ad26.COV2.S vaccination and SARS-CoV-2 variants. The length of the CDR3 is 19 residues. V was pared by 0 bases and J by 0 bases, with 8 bases of the junction left unmatched. Germline CDR1 reads SGDLS; CDR2 reads YYNGEE. The sample's treatment: approximately 18 received Ad26.COV2.S at low or high dose, single or two shots; 5 received placebo; per-sample allocation not given. Samples were taken on day 63 after the first vaccine or placebo injection. The table came from immunoSEQ multiplex PCR; TCRdb's copy has only in-frame clones and leaves some out. The sample includes about 410,000 clones, around 92% of them seen just once.

The sample in question was peripheral blood, obtained in a trial of Ad26.COV2.S vaccine versus placebo. This chain links TRBV9 with TRBJ1-4; 10 bases map to TRBD1. The receptor was derived from a person aged 18 to 65 who received the Ad26.COV2.S COVID-19 vaccine or a placebo. This chain's CDR3 is CASSVGGTGAPATNEKLFF. CDR3 nucleotide sequence: TGTGCCAGCAGCGTAGGGGGGACAGGGGCTCCTGCAACTAATGAAAAACTGTTTTTT.